A selection of T cell receptor beta chains follows, all from one sample in a study of cytomegalovirus exposure and HLA in healthy donors. Sequenced by immunoSEQ multiplex PCR; TCRdb stores in-frame clones only, minus some. The sample carries 150,000 to 200,000 clones, 60% to 80% recorded once. Sequencing was performed on PBMCs. Receptor source: a man aged 45 to 65 in good health and CMV-seropositive. The CDR3 runs from the conserved cysteine through the conserved F or W. D genes are given only for firm matches. Some rows mark clone size as missing; the rest say once, few, many or name a class of expanded clone.

clone_size	d_call	v_call	j_call	cdr3_aa	cdr3_nt
-	-	TRBV10-3	TRBJ2-5	CAIRGGVQETQYF	TGTGCCATCAGAGGGGGGGTCCAAGAGACCCAGTACTTC
-	TRBD2	TRBV5-1	TRBJ2-5	CASNPGLSGGETQYF	TGCGCCAGCAATCCGGGGCTCTCGGGGGGAGAGACCCAGTACTTC
-	TRBD1	TRBV7-8	TRBJ1-4	CASSFGTGWEKLFF	TGTGCCAGCAGCTTCGGGACAGGATGGGAAAAACTGTTTTTT
-	-	TRBV10-3	TRBJ1-2	CAISDISKDSNYGYTF	TGTGCCATCAGTGATATAAGCAAGGACAGCAACTATGGCTACACCTTC
-	-	TRBV15	TRBJ2-3	CATSRDPARGADTQYF	TGTGCCACCAGCAGAGATCCCGCCAGGGGGGCAGATACGCAGTATTTT
few	-	TRBV6-5	TRBJ1-2	CASSVYIYGYTF	TGTGCCAGCAGTGTATACATCTATGGCTACACCTTC
-	TRBD2	TRBV19	TRBJ2-2	CASSSGGALFF	TGTGCCAGTAGTAGCGGGGGGGCCCTGTTTTTT
-	-	TRBV28	TRBJ1-2	CASRAGAVYGYTF	TGTGCCAGCAGGGCAGGGGCCGTCTATGGCTACACCTTC
-	TRBD1	TRBV5-1	TRBJ2-3	CASSENRGDTQYF	TGCGCCAGCAGCGAAAACAGGGGAGATACGCAGTATTTT
few	-	TRBV6-5	TRBJ1-5	CASSYSPSTAGQDF	TGTGCCAGCAGTTACTCCCCCTCGACAGCCGGCCAGGATTTT
-	-	TRBV4-1	TRBJ1-3	CASSRGFSGNTIYF	TGCGCCAGCAGCCGAGGTTTTTCTGGAAACACCATATATTTT
-	TRBD1	TRBV9	TRBJ2-3	CASSDRTGSTDTQYF	TGTGCCAGCAGCGACCGGACAGGGAGCACAGATACGCAGTATTTT
-	-	TRBV7-8	TRBJ2-5	CASSLGLPRETQYF	TGTGCCAGCAGCTTAGGTTTACCCAGGGAGACCCAGTACTTC
-	TRBD1	TRBV30	TRBJ2-7	CAWSAGTGGGEQYF	TGTGCCTGGAGTGCCGGGACAGGGGGTGGAGAGCAGTACTTC
-	TRBD1	TRBV19	TRBJ2-7	CASSMTGGNEQYF	TGTGCCAGTAGTATGACAGGGGGCAACGAGCAGTACTTC
-	-	TRBV19	TRBJ1-6	CASSTMRGGGSPLHF	TGTGCCAGTAGTACGATGCGGGGCGGCGGTTCACCCCTCCACTTT
-	TRBD1	TRBV9	TRBJ1-6	CASSVEGTGSSPLHF	TGTGCCAGCAGCGTAGAAGGGACAGGGTCCTCACCCCTCCACTTT
few	TRBD2	TRBV27	TRBJ2-3	CASSLGRGSTDTQYF	TGTGCCAGCAGTTTGGGGCGGGGGAGCACAGATACGCAGTATTTT
once	-	TRBV9	TRBJ1-6	CASSPFGRTASSYNSPLHF	TGTGCCAGCAGCCCATTCGGGAGGACAGCGTCCTCCTATAATTCACCCCTCCACTTT
-	-	TRBV5-6	TRBJ1-2	CASSGTGRTFYGYTF	TGTGCCAGCAGCGGGACGGGGAGGACTTTCTATGGCTACACCTTC